This T cell receptor (beta chain) was retrieved from a study of blood T cell repertoires in COVID-19. Study-level background: Spain, Italy and the United States supplied samples that represented acute and convalescent COVID-19. Sources were T cells, B-cell-depleted T cells, or PBMCs; the material itself was cDNA or gDNA.

This clone occurred a few times. As handled by the study authors: Reference gene primer amplification gave nucleated cell count estimates. Libraries were prepared by immunoSEQ multiplex PCR; TCRdb keeps only in-frame clonotypes and omits some of them. D and trimming come from the DNA, and the V and J calls and clone size come from that table. Among some 250,000 clones listed, 86% were seen once. The TCR originated in a man aged 30-40 years with active or convalescent COVID-19. The source material was peripheral blood.

The DNA for the CDR3 is TGTGCCAGCAGCCTCAAATACACAGGGTATGGTCACCAGGAAAATTCACCCCTCCACTTT. Its protein product is CASSLKYTGYGHQENSPLHF. The rearrangement uses TRBV7-8 and TRBJ1-6; the D gene is possibly TRBD1 (6 bases). Trimming cost V 5 bases and J 7 bases, with 30 bases left between them. CDR1 is SGHVS and CDR2 is FQNEAQ in the germline V gene. The CDR3 is 20 residues long.